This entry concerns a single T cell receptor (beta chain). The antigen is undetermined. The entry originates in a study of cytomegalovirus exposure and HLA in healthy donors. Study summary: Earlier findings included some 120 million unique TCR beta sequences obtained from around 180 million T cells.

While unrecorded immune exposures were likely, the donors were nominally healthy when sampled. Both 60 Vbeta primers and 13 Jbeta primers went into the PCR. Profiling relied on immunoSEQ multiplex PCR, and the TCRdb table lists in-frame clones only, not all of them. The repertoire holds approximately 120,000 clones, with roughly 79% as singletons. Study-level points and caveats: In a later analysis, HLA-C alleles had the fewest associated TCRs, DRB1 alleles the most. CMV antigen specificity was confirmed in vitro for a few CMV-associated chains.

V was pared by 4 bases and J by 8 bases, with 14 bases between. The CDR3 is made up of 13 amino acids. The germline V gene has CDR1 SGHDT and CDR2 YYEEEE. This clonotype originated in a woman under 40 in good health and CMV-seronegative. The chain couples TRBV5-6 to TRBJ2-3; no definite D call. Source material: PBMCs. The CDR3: CASSVVAVRTQYF. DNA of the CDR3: TGTGCCAGCAGCGTGGTGGCTGTACGTACGCAGTATTTT. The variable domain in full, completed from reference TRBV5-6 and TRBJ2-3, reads DAGVTQSPTHLIKTRGQQVTLRCSPKSGHDTVSWYQQALGQGPQFIFQYYEEEERQRGNFPDRFSGHQFPNYSSELNVNALLLGDSALYLCASSVVAVRTQYFGPGTRLTVL.